This TCR beta chain was captured by sequencing in a study of cytomegalovirus exposure and HLA in healthy donors. The wider study: Caucasian-associated ancestry cluster membership applied to about four fifths of nearly 400 genotyped donors.

Broader study findings: Later genetic work tied a missense DCLRE1C variant to beta-chain V and J trimming.

In germline, CDR1 is GTSNPN, CDR2 SVGIG (reference sequence). This CDR3 is built from 12 residues. On this clone itself: Its antigen is not identified. An end of the junction differs from the germline gene, which may be a read error.

The primer mix had 60 Vbeta and 13 Jbeta primers. Authors' analysis steps: In a later analysis, the count reached some 73 million unique TCR beta chains, with 10 million to 11 million shared. Profiled with immunoSEQ multiplex PCR; TCRdb holds only in-frame clones, not every one. V and J calls and clone size are those listed in that table; D and trimming were worked out from the DNA. Here the sample spans fewer than 120,000 clones, approximately 83% being singletons. This chain joins TRBV30 and TRBJ2-2; no clear D. The sample consisted of PBMCs. The TCR was taken from a man aged 35-49 years in good health and CMV-seronegative. The CDR3 loop is CAFKLNAGELFF. CDR3 bases: TGTGCCTTTAAGCTGAACGCCGGGGAGCTGTTTTTT.